The T cell receptor beta chain described here comes from a study of T cells in women clearing cervical HPV infection. Study details: Case blood drawn at lesion detection; control blood after infection cleared.

A note on this clone: The read finishes 3 residues shy of the CDR3 end, and the germline J gene is used to complete it.

Trimming pared 4 bases from V and 0 bases from J, leaving 8 bases between. Germline V CDR1 and CDR2: SGHKS, YYEKEE (reference sequence). This CDR3 is 13 amino acids long. Average input was 1200 ng genomic DNA for immunoSEQ TCR beta CDR3 amplification. TCRdb's table, derived via immunoSEQ multiplex PCR, lists solely in-frame clones and lacks some. Here the sample table reports 44,000 or so clones. The chain combines TRBV5-5 with TRBJ2-7; possible D gene TRBD2, 6 bases. The sequence was collected from a woman between 18 and 69 years old with a cervical HPV16 infection that either progressed to CIN3+ or cleared (not recorded which). Sample: blood buffy coat. CDR3 sequence: CASSRGDSYEQYF. The sequenced part of the CDR3 DNA is TGTGCCAGCAGCCGCGGGGACTCCTACGAG.